One and the same sample provided the 30 T cell receptor beta chains below, sequenced in a study of blood T cell repertoires in COVID-19. Sequencing used immunoSEQ multiplex PCR; TCRdb keeps in-frame clones, though not all of them. The sample yields some 130,000 clones, approximately 80% seen once. Sequencing used peripheral blood. The source of these receptors is a man aged 65 to 85 with acute or convalescent COVID-19.

This clone came up a few times. The J gene is TRBJ2-1, the V gene TRBV10-2; D might be TRBD1 (5 bases). Per the germline V gene, CDR1 is WSHSY and CDR2 is SAAADI. Trimming removed 6 bases from V and 2 bases from J, with 14 bases in between. The CDR3 contains 15 residues. CDR3 DNA sequence: TGCGCCAGCAGCCCACAGGTAGGGGCCTACAATGAGCAGTTCTTC. Protein: CASSPQVGAYNEQFF.

This clone has more than one count but fewer than ten. The chain combines TRBV24-1 with TRBJ2-7; no reliable D call. The V end lost 0 bases, the J end lost 0 bases, and 14 bases lay between the germline ends. From germline, CDR1 is KGHDR and CDR2 SFDVKD. CDR3 size: 17 residues. The CDR3 here is CATSDLQAGSPSYEQYF. As DNA, the CDR3 is TGTGCCACCAGTGATTTGCAGGCTGGGTCCCCCTCCTACGAGCAGTACTTC.

The chain links TRBV19 to TRBJ2-2, with 8 bases lining up with TRBD1. The germline CDR1 and CDR2 sequences are LNHDA and SQIVND (reference sequence). Trimming at V came to 4 bases and at J to 7 bases, leaving 8 bases not matched to a gene. The CDR3 spans 15 residues. The CDR3 DNA reads TGTGCCAGTAGTAACGGACAGGGAAAGGGCGGGGAGCTGTTTTTT. Amino acids: CASSNGQGKGGELFF.

The V call is TRBV5-1, the J call TRBJ2-5, with TRBD1 as a possible D gene (6 bases). V was clipped by 0 bases and J by 2 bases, with 11 bases between them. The CDR3 consists of 15 residues. CDR1 and CDR2 (germline): SGHRS, YFSETQ. The CDR3 reads CASSLGQGNQETQYF. The CDR3 nucleotides are TGCGCCAGCAGCTTGGGGCAGGGGAATCAAGAGACCCAGTACTTC.

The chain uses TRBV7-8 and TRBJ1-3; TRBD1 matches at 7 bases. Germline loops: CDR1 SGHVS, CDR2 FQNEAQ. The CDR3 consists of 15 residues. V trimming: 5 bases; J trimming: 4 bases; junction bases outside the gene matches: 8. CDR3 in DNA: TGTGCCAGCAGCCGAGGGGGCGCGACGGGAAACACCATATATTTT. Translated: CASSRGGATGNTIYF.

This CDR3 reads CASSLDGIPGYGGYTF. CDR3 nucleotide sequence: TGTGCCAGCAGCTTAGACGGGATACCCGGCTATGGTGGCTACACCTTC. The chain links TRBV7-8 to TRBJ1-2, with unresolved D. CDR3 length: 16 amino acids. Germline CDR1 is SGHVS and CDR2 is FQNEAQ. V was clipped by 1 base and J by 7 bases, with 19 bases between them. Combining the CDR3 with reference TRBV7-8 and TRBJ1-2 gives the whole variable domain GAGVSQSPRYKVAKRGQDVALRCDPISGHVSLFWYQQALGQGPEFLTYFQNEAQLDKSGLPSDRFFAERPEGSVSTLKIQRTQQEDSAVYLCASSLDGIPGYGGYTFGSGTRLTVV.

This clone was found a few times. The rearrangement links TRBV19 to TRBJ1-6; a weak D match, TRBD1 (5 bases). V was trimmed by 7 bases and J by 7 bases, leaving 17 bases between them. Germline V lookup: CDR1 LNHDA, CDR2 SQIVND (reference sequence). The CDR3 covers 15 residues. CDR3 bases: TGTGCCAGTACGGGGGGTGGCTCTCGAAATTCACCCCTCCACTTT. Its protein product is CASTGGGSRNSPLHF.

V and J are TRBV5-5 and TRBJ1-6; possible D gene TRBD1, 6 bases. This CDR3 region has 14 residues. Looked up from germline, CDR1 is SGHKS and CDR2 is YYEKEE (reference sequence). The germline V and J ends were trimmed by 2 bases and 7 bases, with 10 bases remaining between them. In nucleotides, the CDR3 is TGTGCCAGCAGCTTTGGGCAGGGGAATTCACCCCTCCACTTT. It is translated as CASSFGQGNSPLHF.

This clone came up many times. The chain joins TRBV25-1 to TRBJ2-3, with TRBD1 identical over 8 bases. The length of the CDR3 is 15 residues. The trim removed 3 bases at V and 4 bases at J, leaving 6 bases unmatched. Germline V gives CDR1 MGHDK, CDR2 SYGVNS. The DNA for the CDR3 is TGTGCCAGCAGTGAGGGACAGGTTCCAGCAGATACGCAGTATTTT. As protein: CASSEGQVPADTQYF.

V gene TRBV7-3 combines with J gene TRBJ2-2; D is unresolved. Trimming removed 4 bases from V and 7 bases from J, with 13 bases in between. CDR1 is SGHTA and CDR2 is FQGTGA in the germline V gene. The CDR3 is 14 residues long. The CDR3 loop reads CASSSVAAGGELFF. CDR3 DNA sequence: TGTGCCAGCAGCTCAGTAGCAGCCGGCGGGGAGCTGTTTTTT.

This clone was detected once. The CDR3: CASSESRQGGASYGYTF. In nucleotides, the CDR3 is TGCGCCAGCAGTGAGTCGAGACAGGGGGGGGCTTCCTATGGCTACACCTTC. The chain uses TRBV10-2 and TRBJ1-2, with TRBD1 matching over 9 bases. V was clipped by 0 bases and J by 4 bases; unmatched bases: 9. This CDR3 is 17 amino acids long. Germline loops: CDR1 WSHSY, CDR2 SAAADI.

This rearrangement joins TRBV2 to TRBJ2-3; D is undetermined. V was clipped by 2 bases and J by 3 bases, with 18 bases between them. This CDR3 region has 17 residues. In germline, CDR1 is SNHLY, CDR2 FYNNEI. CDR3 coding DNA: TGTGCCAGCAGTGAACGTGCGTTGCGGTCCACAACAGATACGCAGTATTTT. Protein: CASSERALRSTTDTQYF.

The chain uses TRBV5-1 and TRBJ2-7; D is perhaps TRBD1 (6 bases). From germline, CDR1 is SGHRS and CDR2 YFSETQ. Trimming took off 1 base at V and 2 bases at J, with 25 bases between the two ends. The CDR3 contains 19 residues. DNA for the CDR3: TGCGCCAGCAGCTTGTTTCCGGGACAAGGGAATCAAAAAACCTACGAGCAGTACTTC. This gives the protein CASSLFPGQGNQKTYEQYF. Supplemented by reference TRBV5-1 and TRBJ2-7, the full variable domain reads KAGVTQTPRYLIKTRGQQVTLSCSPISGHRSVSWYQQTPGQGLQFLFEYFSETQRNKGNFPGRFSGRQFSNSRSEMNVSTLELGDSALYLCASSLFPGQGNQKTYEQYFGPGTRLTVT.

The rearrangement links TRBV5-5 to TRBJ1-4; D may be TRBD1 (6 bases). CDR1 and CDR2 (germline): SGHKS, YYEKEE (reference sequence). This CDR3 is built from 14 residues. Trimming cost V 0 bases and J 6 bases, with 9 bases left between them. As DNA, the CDR3 is TGTGCCAGCAGCTTGGGACAGGCTTATGAAAAACTGTTTTTT. The encoded protein is CASSLGQAYEKLFF.

The genes are TRBV7-8 and TRBJ1-1; no clear D. The CDR3 loop spans 15 amino acids. CDR1 is SGHVS, CDR2 FQNEAQ, per germline. Deletions cut 3 bases from V and 1 base from J, with 12 bases between. CDR3 nucleotide sequence: TGTGCCAGCAGCTTTTTGATCAGGAAGAACACTGAAGCTTTCTTT. Its protein is CASSFLIRKNTEAFF.

The chain couples TRBV6-6 to TRBJ1-2; 8 nucleotides match TRBD1. This CDR3 is 14 amino acids long. After removal of 6 bases from V and 8 bases from J, the junction contained 11 bases not matched to a gene. CDR1 is MNHNY and CDR2 is SVGAGI in the germline V gene (reference sequence). In nucleotides, the CDR3 is TGTGCCAGCAGCCCAACAGGGGGTAGGGGCGGCTACACCTTC. This gives the protein CASSPTGGRGGYTF.

The table lists this clone with a few counts. The genes are TRBV25-1 and TRBJ2-3; D is possibly TRBD1 (5 bases). With 2 bases removed from V and 1 base from J, the gap between germline ends came to 16 bases. CDR3 length: 17 residues. In germline, CDR1 is MGHDK, CDR2 SYGVNS. The CDR3 is CASSELTVLLGTDTQYF. The CDR3 bases are TGTGCCAGCAGTGAACTGACAGTTTTGTTAGGCACAGATACGCAGTATTTT.

The rearrangement joins TRBV7-3 to TRBJ2-7; 7 nucleotides match TRBD2. V shed 1 base, J shed 5 bases, and the junction held 5 bases outside the gene matches. Germline values: CDR1 SGHTA, CDR2 FQGTGA. This CDR3 spans 14 amino acids. As DNA, the CDR3 is TGTGCCAGCAGCTTAAATGCGGGGGTCAACGAGCAGTACTTC. Translated: CASSLNAGVNEQYF.

This rearrangement joins TRBV6-1 to TRBJ2-7, with 7 bases fitting TRBD2. Germline-derived CDR1 and CDR2 are MNHNS and SASEGT. Trimming took 2 bases from V and 3 from J; bases not matched to a gene: 4. The CDR3 contains 14 residues. CDR3 sequence: CASSESGDYYEQYF. The CDR3 DNA reads TGTGCCAGCAGTGAAAGCGGGGACTACTACGAGCAGTACTTC.

The gene calls are TRBV5-1 and TRBJ2-1; TRBD2 agrees at 9 bases. Trimming cost V 6 bases and J 6 bases; bases outside gene matches: 16. This CDR3 has 17 amino acids. Germline assignment: CDR1 SGHRS and CDR2 YFSETQ. Written as DNA, the CDR3 is TGCGCCAGCACCCCGTTGGGGCTAGCGGGGTCGATCAATGAGCAGTTCTTC. Translation gives CASTPLGLAGSINEQFF.

The rearrangement links TRBV6-5 to TRBJ2-7, with D tentatively TRBD2 (5 bases). V was cut by 5 bases and J by 4 bases, with 15 bases left in between. CDR1 MNHEY and CDR2 SVGAGI come from the germline V gene. This CDR3 comprises 14 residues. CDR3 DNA: TGTGCCAGCAGTAAAAGCGGACGATTTTACGAGCAGTACTTC. Amino acids: CASSKSGRFYEQYF.

The rearrangement links TRBV3-1 (or the pseudogene TRBV3-2) to TRBJ1-2; no clear D. This CDR3 comprises 13 residues. The V gene lost 8 bases and the J gene lost 4 bases, with 14 bases spanning the gap. Germline V lookup: CDR1 LGHDT, CDR2 YNNKEL (reference sequence). The CDR3 loop is CASRKAAGYGYTF. CDR3 coding DNA: TGTGCCAGCCGCAAAGCGGCGGGCTATGGCTACACCTTC.

This chain links TRBV28 with TRBJ1-2, with 9 bases lining up with TRBD1. CDR3 length equals 16 residues. Germline V CDR1 and CDR2: MDHEN, SYDVKM. Trimming at V came to 9 bases and at J to 8 bases, leaving 19 bases not matched to a gene. The CDR3 bases are TGTGCCAGTTCCTCCGGGACAGGGACCCTTTTGCGAGGCTACACCTTC. Its protein product is CASSSGTGTLLRGYTF.

The chain links TRBV4-1 to TRBJ2-2; 10 nucleotides match TRBD1. The CDR3 is made up of 16 amino acids. The germline V gene has CDR1 MGHRA and CDR2 YSYEKL. Trimming at V came to 3 bases and at J to 2 bases, leaving 3 bases not matched to a gene. In DNA form, the CDR3 reads TGCGCCAGCAGCCAGCGGACAGGGGGAAACACCGGGGAGCTGTTTTTT. This sequence encodes CASSQRTGGNTGELFF.

This chain connects TRBV10-1 to TRBJ1-2, with D perhaps TRBD1 (6 bases). CDR1 is WNHNN, CDR2 SYGVQD, per germline (reference sequence). The length of the CDR3 is 15 residues. The germline V and J ends were trimmed by 6 bases and 0 bases, with 14 bases remaining between them. CDR3 loop: CASRTLTGTNYGYTF. In DNA, the CDR3 is TGCGCCAGCAGAACCCTGACAGGAACTAACTATGGCTACACCTTC.

This clone was detected only a few times. The V gene is TRBV7-9, the J gene TRBJ1-2; D gene unclear. The CDR3 loop spans 14 amino acids. Germline CDR1 reads SEHNR; CDR2 reads FQNEAQ (reference sequence). V lost 0 bases and J lost 4, with 9 bases in between. CDR3 protein: CASSLAADFYGYTF. The CDR3 coding sequence is TGTGCCAGCAGCTTAGCGGCGGATTTCTATGGCTACACCTTC.

This clone was recorded a few times. The V and J genes are TRBV30 and TRBJ2-1, with 7 bases lining up with TRBD2. Trimming at V came to 3 bases and at J to 6 bases, leaving 2 bases not matched to a gene. From germline, CDR1 is GTSNPN and CDR2 SVGIG (reference sequence). This CDR3 has 12 amino acids. CDR3 residues: CAWRTSSNEQFF. CDR3 coding DNA: TGTGCCTGGAGGACTAGCAGCAATGAGCAGTTCTTC.

The chain employs TRBV18 and TRBJ2-3; D remains ambiguous. The V end was cut by 4 bases, the J end by 1 base, with 9 bases between. The CDR3 loop spans 14 amino acids. Germline V CDR1 and CDR2: KGHSH, LQKENI. CDR3 residues: CASSLEQRTDTQYF. The CDR3 region has the DNA TGTGCCAGCTCACTAGAACAGCGCACAGATACGCAGTATTTT.

This clone turned up a few times. The J gene is TRBJ2-2, the V gene TRBV19; 13 bases align to TRBD2. This CDR3 is built from 14 residues. Germline values: CDR1 LNHDA, CDR2 SQIVND (reference sequence). Trimming removed 10 bases from V and 7 bases from J; junction bases left unmatched: 6. CDR3 protein: CATRTSGGGGELFF. CDR3 in DNA: TGTGCCACCAGGACTAGCGGGGGAGGCGGGGAGCTGTTTTTT.

V gene TRBV7-6 combines with J gene TRBJ2-5; the match to TRBD2 covers 7 bases. After removal of 5 bases from V and 8 bases from J, the junction contained 11 bases not matched to a gene. From germline, CDR1 is SGHVS and CDR2 FNYEAQ. The CDR3 has 14 amino acids. Written as DNA, the CDR3 is TGTGCCAGCAGCCCGGGGGGAGCCCTCGGCACCCAGTACTTC. It codes for CASSPGGALGTQYF.